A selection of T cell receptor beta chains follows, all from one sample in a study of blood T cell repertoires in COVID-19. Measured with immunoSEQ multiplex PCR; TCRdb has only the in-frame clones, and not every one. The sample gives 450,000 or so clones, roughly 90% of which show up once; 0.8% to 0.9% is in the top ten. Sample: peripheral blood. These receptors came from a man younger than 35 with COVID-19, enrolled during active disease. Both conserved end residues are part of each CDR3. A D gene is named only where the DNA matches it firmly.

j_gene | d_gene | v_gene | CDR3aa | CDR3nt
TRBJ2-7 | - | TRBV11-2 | CASSAGPGVYEQYF | TGTGCCAGCAGCGCCGGGCCGGGGGTATACGAGCAGTACTTC
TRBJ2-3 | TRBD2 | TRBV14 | CASSQAGRGGTDTQYF | TGTGCCAGCAGCCAAGCGGGGCGGGGGGGCACAGATACGCAGTATTTT
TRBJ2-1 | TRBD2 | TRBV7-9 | CASSPRLAGPSYNEQFF | TGTGCCAGCAGCCCCAGACTAGCGGGGCCGTCCTACAATGAGCAGTTCTTC
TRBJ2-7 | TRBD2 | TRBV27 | CASSGGLEYYEQYF | TGTGCCAGCAGTGGGGGACTAGAGTACTACGAGCAGTACTTC
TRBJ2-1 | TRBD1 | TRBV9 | CASSVDPRTGYNEQFF | TGTGCCAGCAGCGTAGATCCGAGGACAGGCTACAATGAGCAGTTCTTC
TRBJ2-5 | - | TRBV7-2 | CASRKGGAGETQYF | TGTGCCAGCAGAAAAGGGGGGGCAGGAGAGACCCAGTACTTC
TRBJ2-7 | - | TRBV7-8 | CASSSWGVYEQYF | TGTGCCAGCAGCTCATGGGGAGTCTACGAGCAGTACTTC
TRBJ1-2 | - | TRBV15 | CATSRVGGSNYGYTF | TGTGCCACCAGCAGAGTTGGAGGGTCTAACTATGGCTACACCTTC
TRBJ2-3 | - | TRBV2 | CASSEGQPDTQYF | TGTGCCAGCAGTGAAGGACAGCCAGATACGCAGTATTTT
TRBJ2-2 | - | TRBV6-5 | CASSYSIVGGELFF | TGTGCCAGCAGTTACTCGATCGTCGGCGGGGAGCTGTTTTTT
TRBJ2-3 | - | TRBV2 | CASNQLASTDTQYF | TGTGCCAGCAACCAACTAGCTTCCACAGATACGCAGTATTTT
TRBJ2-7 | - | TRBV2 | CASSEALIGAGDYEQYF | TGTGCCAGCAGTGAAGCGCTTATTGGCGCCGGGGACTACGAGCAGTACTTC
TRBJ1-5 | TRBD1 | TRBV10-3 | CAIRQGENQPQHF | TGTGCCATCAGACAGGGGGAAAATCAGCCCCAGCATTTT
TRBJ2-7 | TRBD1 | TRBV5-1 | CASSAVGQGYYEQYF | TGCGCCAGCAGCGCGGTGGGACAGGGGTACTACGAGCAGTACTTC
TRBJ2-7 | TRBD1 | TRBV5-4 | CASSVDRGLHEQYF | TGTGCCAGCAGCGTGGACAGGGGGCTTCACGAGCAGTACTTC
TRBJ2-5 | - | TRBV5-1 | CASSGRGGETQYF | TGCGCCAGCAGCGGCAGGGGTGGGGAGACCCAGTACTTC
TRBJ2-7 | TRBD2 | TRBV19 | CASSIGRVAGVPEQYF | TGTGCCAGTAGTATAGGTCGGGTAGCGGGAGTCCCCGAGCAGTACTTC
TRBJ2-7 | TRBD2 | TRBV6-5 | CASRRVGRDEQYF | TGTGCCAGCAGACGGGTAGGGAGGGACGAGCAGTACTTC
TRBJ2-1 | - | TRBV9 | CASSAERVSYNEQFF | TGTGCCAGCAGCGCAGAGCGGGTTTCCTACAATGAGCAGTTCTTC
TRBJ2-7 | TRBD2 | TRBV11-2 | CASSLLAGGDLAYEQYF | TGTGCCAGCAGCTTACTAGCGGGGGGGGACTTGGCCTACGAGCAGTACTTC